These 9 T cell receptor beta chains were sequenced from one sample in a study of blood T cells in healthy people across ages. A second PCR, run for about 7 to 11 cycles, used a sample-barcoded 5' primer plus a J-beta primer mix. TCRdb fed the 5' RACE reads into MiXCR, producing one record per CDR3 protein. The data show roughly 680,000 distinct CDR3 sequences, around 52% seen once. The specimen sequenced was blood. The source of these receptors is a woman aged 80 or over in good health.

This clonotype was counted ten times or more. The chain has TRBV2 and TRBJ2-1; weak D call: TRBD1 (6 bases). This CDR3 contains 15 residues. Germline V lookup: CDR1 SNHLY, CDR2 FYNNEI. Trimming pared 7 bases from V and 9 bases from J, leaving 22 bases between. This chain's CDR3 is CASTYSAGASGEQFF. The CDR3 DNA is TGTGCCAGCACCTACTCGGCAGGGGCAAGTGGTGAGCAGTTCTTC.

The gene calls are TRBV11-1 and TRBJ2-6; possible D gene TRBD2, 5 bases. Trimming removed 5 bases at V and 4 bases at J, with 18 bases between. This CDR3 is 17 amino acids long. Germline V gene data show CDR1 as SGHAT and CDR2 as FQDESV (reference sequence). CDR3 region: CASSTGPFREGANVLTF. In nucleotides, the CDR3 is TGTGCCAGCAGCACCGGCCCCTTTAGGGAGGGGGCCAACGTCCTGACTTTC.

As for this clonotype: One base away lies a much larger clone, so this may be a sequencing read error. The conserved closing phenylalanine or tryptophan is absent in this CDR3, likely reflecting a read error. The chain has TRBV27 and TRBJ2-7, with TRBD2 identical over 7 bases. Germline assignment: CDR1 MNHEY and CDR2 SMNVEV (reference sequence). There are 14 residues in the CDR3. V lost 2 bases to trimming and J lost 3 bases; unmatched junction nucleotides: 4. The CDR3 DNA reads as TGTGCCAGCAGTTTAACGGGACTACGCTACGAGCAGTACTCC. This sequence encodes CASSLTGLRYEQYS.

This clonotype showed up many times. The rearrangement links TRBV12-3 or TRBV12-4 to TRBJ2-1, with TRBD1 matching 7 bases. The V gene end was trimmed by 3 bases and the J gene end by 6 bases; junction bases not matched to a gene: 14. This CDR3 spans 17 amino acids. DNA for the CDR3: TGTGCCAGCAGTTTCCTCGACCCACCTCAGGGGGTCAATGAGCAGTTCTTC. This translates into CASSFLDPPQGVNEQFF.

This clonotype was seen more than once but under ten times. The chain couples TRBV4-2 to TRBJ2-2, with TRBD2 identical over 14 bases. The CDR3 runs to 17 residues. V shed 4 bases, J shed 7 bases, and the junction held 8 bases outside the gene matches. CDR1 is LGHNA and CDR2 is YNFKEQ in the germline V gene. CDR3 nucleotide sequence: TGTGCCAGCAGCCCGGGACTAGCGGGGGTGTCTGGCGGGGAGCTGTTTTTT. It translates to CASSPGLAGVSGGELFF.

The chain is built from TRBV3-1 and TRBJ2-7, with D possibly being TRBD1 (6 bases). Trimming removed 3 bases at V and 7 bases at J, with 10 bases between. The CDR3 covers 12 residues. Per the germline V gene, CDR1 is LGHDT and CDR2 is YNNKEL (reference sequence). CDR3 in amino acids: CASSHQGNEQYF. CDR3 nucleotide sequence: TGTGCCAGCAGCCACCAGGGGAATGAGCAGTACTTC.

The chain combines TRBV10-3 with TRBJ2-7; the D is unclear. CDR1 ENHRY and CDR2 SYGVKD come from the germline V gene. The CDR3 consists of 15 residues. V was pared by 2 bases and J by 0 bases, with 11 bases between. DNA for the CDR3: TGTGCCATCAGTGAGGGCACCCAAGGCTCCTACGAGCAGTACTTC. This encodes CAISEGTQGSYEQYF.

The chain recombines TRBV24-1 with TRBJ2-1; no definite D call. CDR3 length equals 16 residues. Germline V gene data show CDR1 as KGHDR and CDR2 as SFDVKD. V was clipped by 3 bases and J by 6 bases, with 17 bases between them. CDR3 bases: TGTGCCACCAGTGATCCTGGAGTCGGCCGGACCAATGAGCAGTTCTTC. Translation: CATSDPGVGRTNEQFF.

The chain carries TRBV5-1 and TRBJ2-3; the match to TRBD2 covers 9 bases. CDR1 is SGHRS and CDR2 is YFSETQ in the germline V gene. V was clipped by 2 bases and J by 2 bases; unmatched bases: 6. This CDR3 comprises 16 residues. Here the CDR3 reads CASSFVAGDSTDTQYF. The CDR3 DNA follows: TGCGCCAGCAGCTTCGTAGCGGGGGATTCCACAGATACGCAGTATTTT.